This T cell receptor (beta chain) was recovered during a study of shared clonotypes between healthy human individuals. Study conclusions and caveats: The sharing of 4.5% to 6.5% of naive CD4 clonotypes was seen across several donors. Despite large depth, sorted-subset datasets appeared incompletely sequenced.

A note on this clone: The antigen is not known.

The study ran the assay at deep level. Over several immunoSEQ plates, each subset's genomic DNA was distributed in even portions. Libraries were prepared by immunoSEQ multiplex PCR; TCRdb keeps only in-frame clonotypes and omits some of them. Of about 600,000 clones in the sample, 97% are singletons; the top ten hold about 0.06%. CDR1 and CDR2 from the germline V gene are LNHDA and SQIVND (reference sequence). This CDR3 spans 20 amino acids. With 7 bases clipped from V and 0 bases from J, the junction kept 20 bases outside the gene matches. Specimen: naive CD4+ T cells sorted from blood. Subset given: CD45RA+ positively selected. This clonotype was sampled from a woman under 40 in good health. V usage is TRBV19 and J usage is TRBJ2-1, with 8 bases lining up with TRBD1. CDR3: CASNRQGASLAKSSYNEQFF. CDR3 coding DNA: TGTGCCAGTAATCGGCAGGGGGCCAGCCTAGCGAAGAGCTCCTACAATGAGCAGTTCTTC.